One and the same sample provided the 7 T cell receptor beta chains below, sequenced in a study of T cell responses to AZD1222 COVID-19 vaccine. Libraries were prepared by immunoSEQ multiplex PCR; TCRdb keeps only in-frame clonotypes and omits some of them. The data hold about 140,000 clones, with about nine tenths observed a single time. This sample comprised peripheral blood, obtained 28 days after the second AZD1222 dose. The receptors here all came from an adult who received the AZD1222 COVID-19 vaccine.

The rearrangement joins TRBV27 to TRBJ2-1, with 8 bases that match TRBD2. This CDR3 spans 11 amino acids. Germline V gene lookup returns CDR1 MNHEY and CDR2 SMNVEV (reference sequence). V shed 6 bases and J 9 bases; nucleotides not matched to a gene: 1. The CDR3 here is CASSRGGEQFF. In DNA form, the CDR3 reads TGTGCCAGCAGCCGGGGGGGTGAGCAGTTCTTC.

This chain joins TRBV11-2 and TRBJ1-6; 10 positions match TRBD1. Germline trimming cut 5 bases from V and 9 bases from J; bases unmatched to any gene: 4. Germline V gene sequence: CDR1 SGHAT, CDR2 FQNNGV. The CDR3 has 14 amino acids. CDR3 bases: TGTGCCAGCAGCACAGACAGGGGGCCTTCACCCCTCCACTTT. This translates into CASSTDRGPSPLHF.

This clone came up once. The CDR3 protein is CAIRGQGDQPQHF. In DNA form, the CDR3 reads TGTGCCATCAGGGGACAGGGAGATCAGCCCCAGCATTTT. The rearrangement links TRBV10-3 to TRBJ1-5, with 9 bases fitting TRBD1. V dropped 6 bases and J dropped 5; count of bases not matched to a gene: 2. The CDR3 totals 13 residues. Germline V gives CDR1 ENHRY, CDR2 SYGVKD.

The rearrangement joins TRBV18 to TRBJ1-2; D gene uncertain. V lost 6 bases, J lost 4 bases, and 15 bases lay in between. The CDR3 sequence is 14 residues long. Germline-derived CDR1 and CDR2 are KGHSH and LQKENI. CDR3 region: CASSRDGDAYGYTF. Here the CDR3 DNA reads TGTGCCAGCTCCCGTGATGGGGATGCCTATGGCTACACCTTC.

The rearrangement links TRBV28 to TRBJ2-7; TRBD1 agrees at 8 bases. The V segment lost 5 bases and the J segment 2 bases; nucleotides outside the gene matches: 5. Germline CDR1 and CDR2: MDHEN and SYDVKM. CDR3 length equals 14 residues. The CDR3: CASSLQGEAYEQYF. CDR3 nucleotide sequence: TGTGCCAGCAGTCTACAGGGGGAAGCCTACGAGCAGTACTTC.

This chain joins TRBV6-1 and TRBJ2-3; D is ambiguous. This CDR3 comprises 11 residues. CDR1 and CDR2 (germline): MNHNS, SASEGT. V lost 3 bases, J lost 4 bases, and 2 bases lay in between. CDR3: CASSEADTQYF. CDR3 bases: TGTGCCAGCAGTGAGGCAGATACGCAGTATTTT.

The gene calls are TRBV27 and TRBJ1-2, with D perhaps TRBD1 (6 bases). V gave up 5 bases and J gave up 8 bases, with 9 bases separating them. CDR3 size: 11 residues. Germline CDR1 is MNHEY and CDR2 is SMNVEV (reference sequence). CDR3 DNA: TGTGCCAGCAGTGGGGGGCGCGGCTACACCTTC. The encoded protein is CASSGGRGYTF.